The present T cell receptor (beta chain) was sequenced within a study of T cells in Graves' hyperthyroidism and ophthalmopathy. The diagnoses drew upon clinical symptoms, serum thyroxine and TRAb, thyroid ultrasound and orbital computed tomography. This clonotype was seen ten or more times. Trimming stripped 6 bases from V and 4 bases from J, with 12 bases between. This CDR3 contains 13 residues. Germline V lookup: CDR1 MDHEN, CDR2 SYDVKM. Amplification yielded TCR beta CDR3 regions, with RNA transcripts as the source. The study used the HTBI primer set for a first-round RT-PCR of the TCR CDR3. TCRdb used MiXCR to reprocess the multiplex PCR reads, holding one entry per CDR3 protein. The sample contains 600,000 to 700,000 distinct CDR3 sequences, about 15% of which appear only once.

The sample was blood. This chain connects TRBV28 to TRBJ1-1; TRBD1 might be the D (6 bases). The source of this sequence is a woman in her 40s with Graves' ophthalmopathy. The CDR3 DNA reads as TGTGCCAGCAGACAGGGAGGAAGCACTGAAGCTTTCTTT. It is translated as CASRQGGSTEAFF. The whole variable domain, filled in from reference TRBV28 and TRBJ1-1, reads DVKVTQSSRYLVKRTGEKVFLECVQDMDHENMFWYRQDPGLGLRLIYFSYDVKMKEKGDIPEGYSVSREKKERFSLILESASTNQTSMYLCASRQGGSTEAFFGQGTRLTVV.